The sequence of this T cell receptor (beta chain) was determined in a study of early T cells in non-severe SARS-CoV-2 infection. Turning to the study itself: Bulk RNA from unsorted whole blood was sequenced; chains were unpaired.

The protocol attached unique molecular identifiers to individual cDNA molecules. Using its own MiXCR run on the 5' RACE reads, TCRdb lists one record per CDR3 protein. There are more than 25,000 distinct CDR3 sequences in the sample; 4.6% occur only once, and 5.5% to 6% lies in the top ten. This clonotype was observed many times. Antigen unknown. Study results and caveats: VDJdb matching skewed toward anti-spike CD8 responses, missing private and CD4 specificities.

Here the sequenced sample was whole blood, taken at baseline. The receptor comes from an adult who was a healthcare worker with PCR-confirmed SARS-CoV-2 infection or an uninfected control (not recorded which).

The CDR3 loop reads CSARPPGTIRNTIYF. Here the CDR3 DNA reads TGCAGTGCTAGACCCCCCGGGACAATAAGAAACACCATATATTTT. The chain employs TRBV20-1 and TRBJ1-3, with D possibly TRBD1 on 6 matching bases. CDR3 size: 15 residues. V lost 2 bases, J lost 5 bases, and 16 bases lay in between. Germline CDR1 DFQATT, CDR2 SNEGSKA (reference sequence).